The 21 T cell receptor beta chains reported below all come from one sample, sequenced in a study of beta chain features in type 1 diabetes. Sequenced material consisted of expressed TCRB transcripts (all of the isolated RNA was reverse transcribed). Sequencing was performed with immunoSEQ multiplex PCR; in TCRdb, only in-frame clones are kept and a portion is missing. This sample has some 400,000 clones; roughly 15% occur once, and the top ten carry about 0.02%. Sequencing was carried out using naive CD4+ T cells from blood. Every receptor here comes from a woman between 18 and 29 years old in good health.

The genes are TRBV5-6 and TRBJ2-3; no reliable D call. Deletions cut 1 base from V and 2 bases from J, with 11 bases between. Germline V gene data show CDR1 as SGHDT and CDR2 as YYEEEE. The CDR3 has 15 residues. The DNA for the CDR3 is TGTGCCAGCAGCTTGAATTGGCGGTCCACAGATACGCAGTATTTT. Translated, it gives CASSLNWRSTDTQYF.

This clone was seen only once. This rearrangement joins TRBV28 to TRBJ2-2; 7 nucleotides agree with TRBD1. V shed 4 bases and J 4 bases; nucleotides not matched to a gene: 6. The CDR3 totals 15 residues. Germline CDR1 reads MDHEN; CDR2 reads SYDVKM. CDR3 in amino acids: CASSSSTGTTGELFF. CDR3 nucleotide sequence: TGTGCCAGCAGTTCATCGACAGGGACCACCGGGGAGCTGTTTTTT.

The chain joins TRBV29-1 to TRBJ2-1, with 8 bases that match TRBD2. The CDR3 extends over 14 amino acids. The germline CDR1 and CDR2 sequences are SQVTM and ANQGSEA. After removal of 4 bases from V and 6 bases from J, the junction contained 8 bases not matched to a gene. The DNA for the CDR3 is TGCAGCGTTGTTCGGGGACTAGATCGCAATGAGCAGTTCTTC. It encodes CSVVRGLDRNEQFF.

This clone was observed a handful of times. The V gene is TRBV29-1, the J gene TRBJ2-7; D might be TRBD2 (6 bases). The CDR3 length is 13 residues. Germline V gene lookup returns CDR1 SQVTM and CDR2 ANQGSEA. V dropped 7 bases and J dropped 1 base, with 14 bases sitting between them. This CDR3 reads CSAWSGGSYEQYF. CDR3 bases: TGCAGCGCCTGGTCCGGGGGATCCTACGAGCAGTACTTC.

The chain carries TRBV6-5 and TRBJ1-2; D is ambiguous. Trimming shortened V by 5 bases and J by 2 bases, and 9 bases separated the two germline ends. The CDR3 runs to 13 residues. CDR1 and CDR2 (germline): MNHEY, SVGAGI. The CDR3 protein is CASSTRLNYGYTF. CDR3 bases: TGTGCCAGCAGTACCCGACTCAACTATGGCTACACCTTC.

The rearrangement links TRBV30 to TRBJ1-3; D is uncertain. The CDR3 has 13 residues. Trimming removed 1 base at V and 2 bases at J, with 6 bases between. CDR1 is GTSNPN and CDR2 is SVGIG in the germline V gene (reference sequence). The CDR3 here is CAWSAGTGNTIYF. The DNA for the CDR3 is TGTGCCTGGAGTGCGGGGACTGGAAACACCATATATTTT.

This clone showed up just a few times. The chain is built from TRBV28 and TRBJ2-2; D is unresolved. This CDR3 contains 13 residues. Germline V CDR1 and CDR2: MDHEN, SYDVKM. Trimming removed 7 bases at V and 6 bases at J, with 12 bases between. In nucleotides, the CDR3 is TGTGCCAGCACTTTTAGCTGGGCCGGGGAGCTGTTTTTT. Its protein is CASTFSWAGELFF.

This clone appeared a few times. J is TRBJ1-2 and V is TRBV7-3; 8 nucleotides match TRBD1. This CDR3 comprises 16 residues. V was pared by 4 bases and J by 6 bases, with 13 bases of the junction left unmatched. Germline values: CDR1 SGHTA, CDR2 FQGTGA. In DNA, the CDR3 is TGTGCCAGCAGCTCCGGACAGGGACCCTTGGATGATGGCTACACCTTC. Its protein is CASSSGQGPLDDGYTF.

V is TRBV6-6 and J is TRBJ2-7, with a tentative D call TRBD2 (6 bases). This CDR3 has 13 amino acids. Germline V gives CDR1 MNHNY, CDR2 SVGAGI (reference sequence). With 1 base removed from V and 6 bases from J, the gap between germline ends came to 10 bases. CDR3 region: CASSYLGGSEQYF. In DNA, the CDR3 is TGTGCCAGCAGTTACTTGGGGGGTTCCGAGCAGTACTTC.

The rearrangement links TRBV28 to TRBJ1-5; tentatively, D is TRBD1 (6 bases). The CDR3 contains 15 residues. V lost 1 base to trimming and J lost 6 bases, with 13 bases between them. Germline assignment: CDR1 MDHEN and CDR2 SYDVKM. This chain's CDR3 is CASSLSQGRVQPQHF. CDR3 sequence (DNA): TGTGCCAGCAGTTTATCACAGGGCAGGGTTCAGCCCCAGCATTTT.

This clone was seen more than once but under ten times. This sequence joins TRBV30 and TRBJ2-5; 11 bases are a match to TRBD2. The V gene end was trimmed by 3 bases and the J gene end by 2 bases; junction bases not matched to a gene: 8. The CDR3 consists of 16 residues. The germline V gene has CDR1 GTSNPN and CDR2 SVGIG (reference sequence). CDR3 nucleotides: TGTGCCTGGAGGATAGGTAGCGGGAGGGCTCAAGAGACCCAGTACTTC. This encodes CAWRIGSGRAQETQYF.

CDR3 nucleotides: TGTGCCAGCAGCGCCCGACTAGCGGCCACAGATACGCAGTATTTT. It encodes CASSARLAATDTQYF. The chain employs TRBV9 and TRBJ2-3, with 9 bases that match TRBD2. V dropped 3 bases and J dropped 2; count of bases not matched to a gene: 4. CDR3 length: 15 amino acids. Germline V gene sequence: CDR1 SGDLS, CDR2 YYNGEE.

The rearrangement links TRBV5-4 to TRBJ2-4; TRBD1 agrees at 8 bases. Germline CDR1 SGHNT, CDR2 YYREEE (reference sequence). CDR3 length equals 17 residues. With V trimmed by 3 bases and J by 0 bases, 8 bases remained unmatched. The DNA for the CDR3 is TGTGCCAGCAGCTCGGGACAGGCCAGGCTAGCCAAAAACATTCAGTACTTC. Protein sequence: CASSSGQARLAKNIQYF.

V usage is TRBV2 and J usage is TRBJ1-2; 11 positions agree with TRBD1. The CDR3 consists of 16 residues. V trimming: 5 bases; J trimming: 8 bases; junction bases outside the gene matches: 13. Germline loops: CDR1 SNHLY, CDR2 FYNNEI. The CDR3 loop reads CASSPGTGGIQSGYTF. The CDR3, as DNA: TGTGCCAGCAGTCCCGGGACAGGGGGAATCCAAAGCGGCTACACCTTC.

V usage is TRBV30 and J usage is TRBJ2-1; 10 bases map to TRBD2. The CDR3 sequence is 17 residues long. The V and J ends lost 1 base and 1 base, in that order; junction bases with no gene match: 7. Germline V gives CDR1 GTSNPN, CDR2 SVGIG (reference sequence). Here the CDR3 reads CAWSELASGSSYNEQFF. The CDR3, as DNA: TGTGCCTGGAGTGAATTGGCTAGCGGGAGTTCCTACAATGAGCAGTTCTTC.

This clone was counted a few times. The CDR3 sequence is CASSQREAGEQFF. CDR3 coding DNA: TGTGCCAGCTCACAGAGGGAAGCCGGTGAGCAGTTCTTC. This chain links TRBV18 with TRBJ2-1, with D tentatively TRBD2 (5 bases). The CDR3 runs to 13 residues. Between the trimmed V and J ends, which lost 4 bases and 9 bases, there was a span of 13 bases. Germline CDR1 reads KGHSH; CDR2 reads LQKENI.

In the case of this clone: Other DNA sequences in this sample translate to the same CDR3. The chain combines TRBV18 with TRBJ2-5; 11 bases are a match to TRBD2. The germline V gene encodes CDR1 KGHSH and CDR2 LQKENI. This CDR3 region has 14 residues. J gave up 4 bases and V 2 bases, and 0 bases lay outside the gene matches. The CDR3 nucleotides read TGTGCCAGCTCACCAGGACTAGCGGGAGAGACCCAGTACTTC. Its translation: CASSPGLAGETQYF.

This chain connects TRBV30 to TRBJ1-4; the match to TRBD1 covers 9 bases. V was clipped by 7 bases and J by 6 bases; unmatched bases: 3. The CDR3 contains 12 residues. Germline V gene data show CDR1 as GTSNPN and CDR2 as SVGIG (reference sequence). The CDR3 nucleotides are TGTGCCTTAGGACAGGGGCATGAAAAACTGTTTTTT. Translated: CALGQGHEKLFF.

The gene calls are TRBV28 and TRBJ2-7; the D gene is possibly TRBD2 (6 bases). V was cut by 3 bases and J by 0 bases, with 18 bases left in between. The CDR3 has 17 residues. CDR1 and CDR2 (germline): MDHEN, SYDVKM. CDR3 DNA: TGTGCCAGCAGTTTCGGCGGGGCGTTTGGGACCTCCTACGAGCAGTACTTC. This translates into CASSFGGAFGTSYEQYF.

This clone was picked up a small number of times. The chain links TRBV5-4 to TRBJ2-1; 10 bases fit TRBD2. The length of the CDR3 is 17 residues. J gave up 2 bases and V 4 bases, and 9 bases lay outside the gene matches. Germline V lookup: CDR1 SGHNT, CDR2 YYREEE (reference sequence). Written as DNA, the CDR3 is TGTGCCAGCAGCCTACTGACTCTAGCGGGAGCCTACAATGAGCAGTTCTTC. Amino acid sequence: CASSLLTLAGAYNEQFF.

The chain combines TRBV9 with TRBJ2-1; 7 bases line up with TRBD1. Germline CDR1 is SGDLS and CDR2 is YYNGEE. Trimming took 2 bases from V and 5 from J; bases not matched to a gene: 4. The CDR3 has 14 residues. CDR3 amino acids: CASSVSGTDNEQFF. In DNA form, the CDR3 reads TGTGCCAGCAGCGTTTCCGGGACAGACAATGAGCAGTTCTTC.